One and the same sample provided the 8 T cell receptor beta chains below, sequenced in a study of T cells in Graves' hyperthyroidism and ophthalmopathy. TCR beta CDR3 region amplification was performed from RNA transcripts. The HTBI primer set was used in a first-round RT-PCR of the TCR CDR3. Via MiXCR, TCRdb re-called the multiplex PCR reads, giving one row per CDR3 protein. The sample carries 350,000 to 400,000 distinct CDR3 sequences, 15% to 20% recorded once. Sequencing was done on a sample of blood. The receptors here all came from a man younger than 35 with Graves' ophthalmopathy.

This clonotype showed up many times. The chain uses TRBV5-1 and TRBJ2-1, with D uncertain. The CDR3 loop spans 11 amino acids. Per germline, CDR1 SGHRS and CDR2 YFSETQ. V lost 5 bases, J lost 6 bases, and 6 bases lay in between. The CDR3 region has the DNA TGCGCCAGCAGGTCAGCCAATGAGCAGTTCTTC. Translated: CASRSANEQFF.

The genes are TRBV9 and TRBJ2-5; D may be TRBD1 (6 bases). The end of the DNA aligns better with TRBJ2-1, so the J call may be wrong. The germline CDR1 and CDR2 sequences are SGDLS and YYNGEE. The CDR3 consists of 14 residues. The CDR3: CASSVTGLGETQFF. The CDR3 DNA sequence: TGTGCCAGCAGCGTCACAGGGCTGGGGGAGACCCAGTTCTTC.

This clonotype was seen only a few times. The V call is TRBV28, the J call TRBJ2-1; TRBD2 matches 8 bases. V lost 6 bases and J lost 8; bases outside the gene matches: 12. Germline CDR1 reads MDHEN; CDR2 reads SYDVKM. The CDR3 runs to 15 residues. The CDR3 DNA follows: TGTGCCAGCAGCCCTCTTCGGGGGGGCTCAGATGAGCAGTTCTTC. Translated: CASSPLRGGSDEQFF. The whole variable domain, remainder taken from reference TRBV28 and TRBJ2-1, is DVKVTQSSRYLVKRTGEKVFLECVQDMDHENMFWYRQDPGLGLRLIYFSYDVKMKEKGDIPEGYSVSREKKERFSLILESASTNQTSMYLCASSPLRGGSDEQFFGPGTRLTVL.

The rearrangement links TRBV2 to TRBJ1-6; D possibly corresponds to TRBD1 (5 bases). The V gene lost 2 bases and the J gene lost 10 bases, with 12 bases spanning the gap. The length of the CDR3 is 14 residues. Per germline, CDR1 SNHLY and CDR2 FYNNEI. The CDR3 nucleotides read TGTGCCAGCAGTGAAATCGACAGTAGGTCACCCCTCCACTTT. Translation: CASSEIDSRSPLHF.

This clonotype was picked up many times. V usage is TRBV12-3 or TRBV12-4 and J usage is TRBJ2-3; TRBD2 matches 7 bases. The CDR3 consists of 15 residues. V was pared by 3 bases and J by 1 base, with 4 bases of the junction left unmatched. CDR3 amino acids: CASSFLLAGTDTQYF. Here the CDR3 DNA reads TGTGCCAGCAGTTTCTTGCTAGCGGGCACAGATACGCAGTATTTT.

This clonotype appeared many times. The chain links TRBV2 to TRBJ1-2; no firm D call. CDR3 length: 12 residues. Deletions cut 4 bases from V and 4 bases from J, with 7 bases between. CDR1 and CDR2 from the germline V gene are SNHLY and FYNNEI. This CDR3 is CASSVYGYGYTF. In DNA form, the CDR3 reads TGTGCCAGCAGTGTTTACGGCTATGGCTACACCTTC.

This clonotype was seen more than once but under ten times. The chain is built from TRBV7-9 and TRBJ1-4; 8 nucleotides line up with TRBD1. This CDR3 is built from 18 residues. Germline V gives CDR1 SEHNR, CDR2 FQNEAQ (reference sequence). The V segment lost 4 bases and the J segment 8 bases; nucleotides outside the gene matches: 18. CDR3 amino acids: CASSSNTHQGQGWEKLFF. In DNA, the CDR3 is TGTGCCAGCAGCTCCAACACGCACCAAGGACAGGGTTGGGAAAAACTGTTTTTT.

This clonotype was detected many times. The rearrangement uses TRBV24-1 and TRBJ2-2; unclear D gene. V lost 1 base and J 7 bases, leaving 15 bases between the germline ends. The CDR3 contains 16 residues. In germline, CDR1 is KGHDR, CDR2 SFDVKD. The CDR3 is CATSDFQSQTGGELFF. The CDR3 DNA reads TGTGCCACCAGTGATTTCCAAAGTCAGACGGGCGGGGAGCTGTTTTTT.